The 11 T cell receptor beta chains below come from one sample, sequenced in a study of PD-L1 blockade in urothelial cancer. Time point described: pretreatment peripheral blood. TCRdb keeps only in-frame clones here, not all; method: immunoSEQ multiplex PCR. Of about 74,000 clones in the sample, almost 90% were seen once. Sequenced here: PBMCs, sampled around atezolizumab (anti-PD-L1) treatment. Every receptor here comes from a man in his 70s with urothelial cancer.

This clone was counted a few times. This rearrangement joins TRBV5-5 to TRBJ1-1; tentative D call: TRBD1 (5 bases). V was clipped by 4 bases and J by 1 base, with 11 bases between them. Germline values: CDR1 SGHKS, CDR2 YYEKEE (reference sequence). The CDR3 runs 14 residues. Here the CDR3 reads CASSASTGNTEAFF. The CDR3, as DNA: TGTGCCAGCAGCGCGAGTACAGGGAACACTGAAGCTTTCTTT.

To note about this clone: This same CDR3 is encoded by further DNA sequences in the sample. CDR3 bases: TGTGCCAGTCTCGGACAGGGTTCGTACAATGAGCAGTTCTTC. As protein: CASLGQGSYNEQFF. This chain joins TRBV27 and TRBJ2-1, with 8 bases fitting TRBD1. V dropped 9 bases and J dropped 4; count of bases not matched to a gene: 8. This CDR3 has 14 amino acids. The V gene's germline CDR1 is MNHEY and CDR2 SMNVEV (reference sequence).

This clone was seen just once. The chain has TRBV7-6 and TRBJ1-3; D is uncertain. The CDR3 consists of 13 residues. CDR1 and CDR2 (germline): SGHVS, FNYEAQ. V was cut by 2 bases and J by 4 bases, with 6 bases left in between. The CDR3 coding sequence is TGTGCCAGCAGCTTATTCGGGGGAAACACCATATATTTT. Residues: CASSLFGGNTIYF.

This chain links TRBV9 with TRBJ2-4; 10 bases align to TRBD1. Germline-derived CDR1 and CDR2 are SGDLS and YYNGEE. The CDR3 extends over 16 amino acids. V lost 3 bases to trimming and J lost 3 bases; unmatched junction nucleotides: 6. The CDR3 DNA reads as TGTGCCAGCAGCGCGGGACAGGGGCGAGTCAAAAACATTCAGTACTTC. It translates to CASSAGQGRVKNIQYF.

V is TRBV11-2 and J is TRBJ2-6, with 10 bases that match TRBD1. The CDR3 is 17 amino acids. V lost 5 bases to trimming and J lost 4 bases; unmatched junction nucleotides: 8. Germline V gene data show CDR1 as SGHAT and CDR2 as FQNNGV. The DNA of the CDR3 is TGTGCCAGCAGCCCCCGACAGGGGGCATGGGGGGCCAACGTCCTGACTTTC. Protein product: CASSPRQGAWGANVLTF.

The chain joins TRBV11-2 to TRBJ2-7; the match to TRBD1 covers 7 bases. This CDR3 is 15 amino acids long. V was pared by 5 bases and J by 0 bases, with 7 bases of the junction left unmatched. Germline lookup yields CDR1 SGHAT and CDR2 FQNNGV. CDR3 sequence: CASSLRDSYSYEQYF. The CDR3 bases are TGTGCCAGCAGCCTAAGGGACAGCTACTCCTACGAGCAGTACTTC.

The table lists this clone with a count of one. The rearrangement links TRBV5-1 to TRBJ1-4; TRBD1 matches 8 bases. The trim removed 0 bases at V and 3 bases at J, leaving 7 bases unmatched. Germline CDR1 is SGHRS and CDR2 is YFSETQ. The CDR3 loop spans 17 amino acids. CDR3 sequence (DNA): TGCGCCAGCAGCTTGGGGTTTCGGACAGGGCCTAATGAAAAACTGTTTTTT. Translation gives CASSLGFRTGPNEKLFF.

This chain uses TRBV28 with TRBJ2-7, with 9 bases identical to TRBD1. Unmatched junction bases numbered 11, after V lost 1 base and J lost 4 bases. The germline V gene encodes CDR1 MDHEN and CDR2 SYDVKM. This CDR3 region has 17 residues. In DNA, the CDR3 is TGTGCCAGCAGTTTATTTGCCGGGACAGGGTATTCGTACGAGCAGTACTTC. It encodes CASSLFAGTGYSYEQYF. The whole variable domain, filled in from reference TRBV28 and TRBJ2-7, reads DVKVTQSSRYLVKRTGEKVFLECVQDMDHENMFWYRQDPGLGLRLIYFSYDVKMKEKGDIPEGYSVSREKKERFSLILESASTNQTSMYLCASSLFAGTGYSYEQYFGPGTRLTVT.

The J gene is TRBJ2-3, the V gene TRBV6-1, with 8 bases identical to TRBD1. V lost 1 base and J lost 6; bases outside the gene matches: 9. Germline V CDR1 and CDR2: MNHNS, SASEGT. The CDR3 covers 16 residues. Here the CDR3 reads CASSEVAGGAGDTQYF. The CDR3, as DNA: TGTGCCAGCAGTGAAGTTGCAGGGGGCGCAGGGGATACGCAGTATTTT.

J is TRBJ2-2 and V is TRBV25-1; D is ambiguous. The CDR3 extends over 13 amino acids. With 6 bases removed from V and 2 bases from J, the gap between germline ends came to 7 bases. The germline V gene encodes CDR1 MGHDK and CDR2 SYGVNS. CDR3 sequence: CASSLLNTGELFF. DNA of the CDR3: TGTGCCAGCAGCCTCCTTAACACCGGGGAGCTGTTTTTT.

J is TRBJ1-2 and V is TRBV18; possibly TRBD1 for D (5 bases). Trimming removed 0 bases from V and 7 bases from J, with 9 bases in between. CDR1 is KGHSH and CDR2 is LQKENI in the germline V gene. The CDR3 has 13 residues. CDR3 nucleotides: TGTGCCAGCTCACCACCGGGGCGGGGTGGCTACACCTTC. This encodes CASSPPGRGGYTF.